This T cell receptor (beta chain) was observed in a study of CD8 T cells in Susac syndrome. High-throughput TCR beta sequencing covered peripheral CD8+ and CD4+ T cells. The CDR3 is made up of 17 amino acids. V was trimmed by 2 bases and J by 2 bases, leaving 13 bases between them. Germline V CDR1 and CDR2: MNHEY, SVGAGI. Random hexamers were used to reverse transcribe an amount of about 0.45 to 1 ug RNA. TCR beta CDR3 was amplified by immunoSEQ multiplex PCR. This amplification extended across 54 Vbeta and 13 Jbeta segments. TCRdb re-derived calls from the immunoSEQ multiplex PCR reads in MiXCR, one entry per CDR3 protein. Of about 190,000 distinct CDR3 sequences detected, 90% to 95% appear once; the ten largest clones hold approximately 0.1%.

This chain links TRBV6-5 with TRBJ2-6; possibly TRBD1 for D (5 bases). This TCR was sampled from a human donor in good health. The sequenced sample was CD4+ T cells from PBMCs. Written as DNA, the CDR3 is TGTGCCAGCAGTTACACTTCATCAGGGCCTGGGGCCAACGTCCTGACTTTC. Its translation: CASSYTSSGPGANVLTF.